This T cell receptor (beta chain) appears in the sequencing data of a study of T cell clonotyping in hematopoietic cell transplantation (dated by TCRdb to about 2021). The study in broad terms: A total of approximately 130 blood samples were gathered in the study from roughly 37 consecutive transplant recipients along with their related donors. Patients were recruited between September 2015 and 2017 and followed until late 2020 or death.

Reading the germline V gene (reference sequence) gives CDR1 LNHDA and CDR2 SQIVND. From the cysteine through the phenylalanine, the CDR3 covers 14 amino acids. Only CDR3 DNA is held: 42 bases, read in frame from base 1. V is pared back by 5 bases and J by 10 bases, with 15 bases lying between the germline termini. Explained via the paper, the time point label denotes: 30 days after allo-HCT. Blood from recipients was drawn roughly 28 days before transplant, then again at days 30, 100 and 180 after transplant. Nuclei Lysis Solution was used to extract genomic DNA from fresh or cryopreserved unfractionated peripheral blood mononuclear cells. To note about this clone: Its antigen is unknown. Per-base qualities were not stored, and no clone one base away is much larger.

Findings and caveats that apply to the study as a whole: Recipient repertoires showed only a small fraction of overlap with donor repertoires, and over 95% appeared de novo at the given depth. Recipient TCR diversity fell after transplant, with pathologically expanded clonotypes rising progressively from day 30 to day 180. Broader TCR repertoire diversity after transplant was predicted by Inverse Simpson Index values from donors and from recipients before transplant. The sample size was limited, and because cells were not sorted, the contributions of CD4 and CD8 repertoires could not be separated.

With the immunoSEQ assay, which is a bias-controlled multiplex PCR relying on V- and J-specific primers, TCR beta CDR3 regions were amplified from genomic DNA. In a second PCR step, a proprietary barcode and Illumina adapter sequences were attached to the CDR3 amplicons. An Illumina MiSeq instrument was used for sequencing of the CDR3 libraries. In the authors' own workflow: Export and quality control were done with immunoSEQ Analyzer 3.0, while downstream analyses used R Bioconductor and Immunarch. Only productive rearrangements in the normalized downsampled data set went into calculating the repertoire metrics. In the normalized cohort, a clonotype counted as pathologically expanded if the clonotype was larger than 5 templates. The Inverse Simpson Index was used to measure repertoire diversity. To capture all clonotypes, CMV-specificity analyses were performed on the non-normalized data set. Held by TCRdb, this immuneACCESS table contains in-frame sequences only and omits some clones. Under half of the omission traces to an unresolved V gene where checked; the cause of the rest is unknown. Clone size and V and J calls were adopted from that table, with D and trimming inferred from the DNA. The table for this sample lists 11,000 to 15,000 clones; over 85% of them were counted only once. Together, the top ten hold around 4.3% of the sample.

This chain is built from TRBV19 and TRBJ1-6; TRBD1 could be the D gene, as 6 bases match. This specimen was PBMCs, taken 30 days after allogeneic stem cell transplant. This TCR was sampled from a male patient between 55 and 70 years old who had an allogeneic stem cell transplant from an unrelated donor, so the T cells may come from the graft donor. Some clones in this sample may be carry-over from other donors' samples. The bases read TGTGCCAGTAGTCTACAGGGTCGAGGGTCACCCCTCCACTTT. Translated, it reads CASSLQGRGSPLHF.